One sample yielded the 32 T cell receptor beta chains listed below, sequenced in a study of breast tumors, draining lymph nodes, adjacent tissues. TCRdb reprocessed the multiplex PCR reads via MiXCR and lists one record per CDR3 protein. The table records more than 200,000 distinct CDR3 sequences, about 30% of them present only once. Axillary draining lymph nodes of breast cancer patients supplied the node samples. The sample taken for sequencing was axillary lymph node tissue. Receptors originate from a female donor with breast cancer. Some clones in this sample may be carry-over from other donors' samples.

This clonotype was detected many times. The chain joins TRBV24-1 to TRBJ2-1; 16 bases are shared with TRBD2. V dropped 3 bases and J dropped 0; count of bases not matched to a gene: 10. The CDR3 consists of 21 residues. From germline, CDR1 is KGHDR and CDR2 SFDVKD. CDR3 amino acids: CATSDRPGTSGRASSYNEQFF. CDR3 nucleotide sequence: TGTGCCACCAGTGATCGTCCCGGGACTAGCGGGAGGGCCAGCTCCTACAATGAGCAGTTCTTC.

This clonotype has at least ten counts. The V call is TRBV4-3, the J call TRBJ2-7; 8 bases agree with TRBD2. V lost 0 bases, J lost 0 bases, and 4 bases stayed unmatched. In germline, CDR1 is LGHNA, CDR2 YSLEER. CDR3 length: 16 residues. The CDR3 DNA sequence: TGCGCCAGCAGCCAAGATGGGCTAGCGGGCTCCTACGAGCAGTACTTC. Its translation is CASSQDGLAGSYEQYF.

This clonotype was detected ten times or more. This chain connects TRBV20-1 to TRBJ2-3, with 7 nucleotides matching TRBD2. Germline CDR1 and CDR2: DFQATT and SNEGSKA (reference sequence). The CDR3 loop spans 15 amino acids. With V trimmed by 4 bases and J by 3 bases, 10 bases remained unmatched. CDR3 coding DNA: TGCAGTGCTACAGAGCCCGGGAGGAGGACAGATACGCAGTATTTT. It specifies CSATEPGRRTDTQYF.

This clonotype has at least ten counts. V usage is TRBV2 and J usage is TRBJ2-7, with 7 bases identical to TRBD2. CDR1 SNHLY and CDR2 FYNNEI come from the germline V gene. Germline trimming cut 4 bases from V and 6 bases from J; bases unmatched to any gene: 6. This CDR3 is 13 amino acids long. CDR3 sequence reads: CASSGGLSPEQYF. The CDR3 bases are TGTGCCAGCAGTGGGGGACTATCCCCCGAGCAGTACTTC.

J is TRBJ2-3 and V is TRBV15, with D perhaps matching TRBD1 (5 bases). Trimming pared 6 bases from V and 5 bases from J, leaving 12 bases between. Germline V gives CDR1 LNHNV, CDR2 YYDKDF (reference sequence). The CDR3 totals 13 residues. The CDR3 is CATSNRQRDTQYF. The CDR3 DNA reads as TGTGCCACCAGTAACCGACAGAGAGATACGCAGTATTTT.

This clonotype occurred once. V and J are TRBV15 and TRBJ2-7; D remains unclear. Germline CDR1 and CDR2: LNHNV and YYDKDF (reference sequence). V lost 3 bases and J 7 bases, leaving 16 bases between the germline ends. This CDR3 contains 14 residues. The CDR3 loop is CATSSLTPLREQYF. CDR3 bases: TGTGCCACCAGCAGCTTGACCCCCCTACGGGAGCAGTACTTC.

The CDR3 DNA reads TGTGCCAGCAGCGCGTCTCCAGTTCCACAGGGAAACACCATATATTTT. This codes for CASSASPVPQGNTIYF. The rearrangement uses TRBV7-3 and TRBJ1-3; D gene uncertain. Germline CDR1 reads SGHTA; CDR2 reads FQGTGA. This CDR3 region has 16 residues. V lost 5 bases and J lost 4, with 18 bases in between.

This clonotype has at least ten counts. The chain joins TRBV9 to TRBJ2-3, with D perhaps TRBD1 (5 bases). The length of the CDR3 is 15 residues. The ends were cut back, 2 bases at V and 2 bases at J, with 12 bases in the middle. Germline CDR1 SGDLS, CDR2 YYNGEE. CDR3 region: CASSVGPRYTDTQYF. The DNA of the CDR3 is TGTGCCAGCAGCGTGGGGCCGCGATACACAGATACGCAGTATTTT.

As regards this clonotype: A much larger clonotype is one base distant, so this may be a read error. The chain recombines TRBV6-1 with TRBJ2-7; D gene ambiguous. Germline lookup yields CDR1 MNHNS and CDR2 SASEGT. This CDR3 is built from 16 residues. In nucleotides, the CDR3 is TGTGCCAGCAGTGAACTTAGGCAGGTGGTCTCCTGCGAGCAGTACTTC. It specifies CASSELRQVVSCEQYF.

Regarding this clonotype: This may be a read error, as it is one base from a much larger clone. As the CDR3 is not closed by the conserved phenylalanine or tryptophan, this likely results from a read error. The V gene is TRBV19, the J gene TRBJ2-5; 8 bases match TRBD2. The CDR3 spans 16 residues. CDR1 LNHDA and CDR2 SQIVND come from the germline V gene (reference sequence). V was pared by 3 bases and J by 5 bases, with 11 bases of the junction left unmatched. The CDR3 is CASSMGRAGGMETQYS. DNA of the CDR3: TGTGCCAGTAGTATGGGGAGGGCGGGAGGCATGGAGACCCAGTACTCC.

In the case of this clonotype: A junction boundary mismatches the germline segment, possibly from a read error. The chain is built from TRBV20-1 and TRBJ2-2; 9 bases fit TRBD1. Germline V gene data show CDR1 as DFQATT and CDR2 as SNEGSKA (reference sequence). The CDR3 has 14 amino acids. In DNA form, the CDR3 reads TGCAGTGCTAGGGGGACAGGGCCCACCGCGGAGCCGTTTTTT. Its protein product is CSARGTGPTAEPFF.

The sample holds many counts of this clonotype. The chain combines TRBV5-6 with TRBJ2-7; TRBD2 might be the D (6 bases). Germline V gene sequence: CDR1 SGHDT, CDR2 YYEEEE. Trimming removed 4 bases at V and 5 bases at J, with 22 bases between. The CDR3 sequence is 16 residues long. For the CDR3, the DNA is TGTGCCAGCAGCCCCCCCTGGAGGAGGGAATTTAACGAGCAGTACTTC. Protein: CASSPPWRREFNEQYF.

This clonotype was detected many times. The chain is built from TRBV6-5 and TRBJ2-3; 14 nucleotides line up with TRBD2. CDR1 MNHEY and CDR2 SVGAGI come from the germline V gene. Trimming cost V 4 bases and J 3 bases; bases outside gene matches: 9. This CDR3 is built from 18 residues. CDR3 loop: CASSSWTSGRRRTDTQYF. CDR3 nucleotide sequence: TGTGCCAGCAGTTCTTGGACTAGCGGGAGGCGGAGGACAGATACGCAGTATTTT.

The rearrangement uses TRBV6-5 and TRBJ2-6; 8 bases line up with TRBD1. The V segment lost 5 bases and the J segment 0 bases; nucleotides outside the gene matches: 6. The germline CDR1 and CDR2 sequences are MNHEY and SVGAGI. The CDR3 contains 17 residues. CDR3 in DNA: TGTGCCAGCAGTCACCCCAGGGGGCCCTCTGGGGCCAACGTCCTGACTTTC. Protein: CASSHPRGPSGANVLTF.

The genes are TRBV2 and TRBJ2-1; 7 nucleotides align to TRBD2. Germline CDR1 and CDR2: SNHLY and FYNNEI. The CDR3 runs 15 residues. The ends lost 4 bases at V and 12 bases at J; junction bases unmatched: 15. The CDR3 DNA reads as TGTGCCAGCAGTGGACTAGCAGGAGGGCCAGATACGCAGTTCTTC. This sequence encodes CASSGLAGGPDTQFF.

This clonotype was counted ten times or more. V is TRBV20-1 and J is TRBJ2-5; 10 bases line up with TRBD2. J gave up 0 bases and V 6 bases, and 4 bases lay outside the gene matches. Germline V gene sequence: CDR1 DFQATT, CDR2 SNEGSKA (reference sequence). The CDR3 is 14 residues long. Written as DNA, the CDR3 is TGCAGTGCGAGCGGGGGGGAGGACCAAGAGACCCAGTACTTC. Amino acids: CSASGGEDQETQYF.

The V call is TRBV7-9, the J call TRBJ2-5; 8 positions match TRBD2. This CDR3 is 14 amino acids long. Trimming removed 6 bases from V and 4 bases from J; junction bases left unmatched: 7. In germline, CDR1 is SEHNR, CDR2 FQNEAQ (reference sequence). The CDR3 loop is CASRAAGRGETQYF. The CDR3, as DNA: TGTGCCAGCAGAGCGGCCGGGAGGGGAGAGACCCAGTACTTC.

The chain has TRBV29-1 and TRBJ1-3, with TRBD1 matching over 8 bases. This CDR3 is built from 18 residues. Per germline, CDR1 SQVTM and CDR2 ANQGSEA. Trimming cost V 8 bases and J 1 base; bases outside gene matches: 19. The chain's CDR3 is CSIKRGTRGRQSGNTIYF. Written as DNA, the CDR3 is TGCAGCATTAAGCGGGGAACCAGGGGGCGGCAATCTGGAAACACCATATATTTT.

This clonotype was picked up many times. J is TRBJ2-1 and V is TRBV12-3 or TRBV12-4; no firm D call. The V end lost 3 bases, the J end lost 10 bases, and 7 bases lay between the germline ends. The CDR3 has 11 amino acids. Here the CDR3 reads CASSFSGEQFF. In DNA, the CDR3 is TGTGCCAGCAGTTTCAGTGGAGAGCAGTTCTTC.

This clonotype was seen just once. This sequence joins TRBV5-1 and TRBJ2-4; 10 bases agree with TRBD1. CDR3 length: 14 amino acids. The V segment lost 4 bases and the J segment 6 bases; nucleotides outside the gene matches: 4. The germline V gene encodes CDR1 SGHRS and CDR2 YFSETQ. The CDR3 protein is CASSPTGGLNIQYF. As DNA, the CDR3 is TGCGCCAGCAGCCCGACAGGGGGCCTAAACATTCAGTACTTC.

This clonotype was detected once. This may come from a read error, since a much larger clone is one base off. The CDR3 does not close with the conserved phenylalanine or tryptophan, likely indicating a read error. The CDR3 sequence: CASSGDKYNEQFC. CDR3 coding DNA: TGTGCCAGCAGTGGGGACAAATACAATGAGCAGTTCTGC. The rearrangement uses TRBV6-1 and TRBJ2-1, with a possible D match to TRBD1 (6 bases). Germline CDR1 MNHNS, CDR2 SASEGT. This CDR3 spans 13 amino acids. Trimming cost V 4 bases and J 4 bases, with 8 bases left between them.

In regard to this clonotype: A much larger clone lies one base from this, so it may be a read error. This chain connects TRBV11-2 to TRBJ2-7, with TRBD1 as a possible D gene (6 bases). The CDR3 length is 16 residues. Germline CDR1 and CDR2: SGHAT and FQNNGV. V was shortened by 0 bases and J by 3 bases, with 15 bases between the two germline ends. CDR3 sequence: CASSLDWGPAGYEQYF. Here the CDR3 DNA reads TGTGCCAGCAGCTTAGACTGGGGGCCGGCCGGCTACGAGCAGTACTTC.

In its sample, this clonotype was seen many times. The rearrangement links TRBV12-5 to TRBJ2-1; no clear D gene. CDR3 length: 14 residues. Germline V gene sequence: CDR1 LGHNT, CDR2 FRNRAP. Trimming stripped 4 bases from V and 0 bases from J, with 7 bases between. CDR3 bases: TGTGCTAGTGGTTCGACAAGCTCCTACAATGAGCAGTTCTTC. It encodes CASGSTSSYNEQFF.

This clonotype came up many times. The chain links TRBV6-4 to TRBJ2-3; TRBD2 matches 14 bases. The germline CDR1 and CDR2 sequences are MRHNA and SNTAGT. The ends lost 5 bases at V and 5 bases at J; junction bases unmatched: 12. CDR3 length equals 18 residues. The CDR3 DNA sequence: TGTGCCAGCAGTCCATCCGGGACTAGCGGGAGTTCGGTAGATACGCAGTATTTT. Encoded protein: CASSPSGTSGSSVDTQYF.

Note on this clonotype: One end of the junction varies from germline; a read error may be responsible. The chain has TRBV24-1 and TRBJ1-4; D unclear. Germline V gene lookup returns CDR1 KGHDR and CDR2 SFDVKD. The CDR3 is 15 residues long. For the CDR3, the DNA is TGCGCCACCAGTGGTAAGGGAAGAGAAGGTGAAAAACTGTTTTTT. Its translation: CATSGKGREGEKLFF.

The chain couples TRBV20-1 to TRBJ2-3; 13 bases map to TRBD2. The CDR3 length is 15 residues. From germline, CDR1 is DFQATT and CDR2 SNEGSKA (reference sequence). J lost 2 bases, V lost 4 bases, and 3 bases had no gene match. CDR3 protein: CSATGLAGTTDTQYF. The DNA of the CDR3 is TGCAGTGCTACGGGACTAGCGGGGACCACAGATACGCAGTATTTT.

A single count supports this clonotype. This chain uses TRBV29-1 with TRBJ2-7; 11 positions agree with TRBD1. This CDR3 has 14 amino acids. The ends lost 8 bases at V and 2 bases at J; junction bases unmatched: 8. CDR1 and CDR2 (germline): SQVTM, ANQGSEA. DNA for the CDR3: TGCAGCATAAGAACGGGACAGGGGGCCTACGAGCAGTACTTC. Protein product: CSIRTGQGAYEQYF.

The CDR3 reads CASSHAGQGVGYTF. CDR3 nucleotides: TGTGCCAGCAGCCACGCCGGACAGGGGGTTGGCTACACCTTC. The chain uses TRBV4-2 and TRBJ1-2, with TRBD1 matching 10 bases. CDR3 length: 14 amino acids. J was trimmed by 7 bases and V by 3 bases; bases with no gene match: 5. Germline CDR1 and CDR2: LGHNA and YNFKEQ.

There are many counts of this clonotype. The chain joins TRBV6-6 to TRBJ2-7; no definite D call. V was clipped by 5 bases and J by 3 bases, with 11 bases between them. CDR3 length equals 13 residues. Germline-derived CDR1 and CDR2 are MNHNY and SVGAGI (reference sequence). The CDR3: CASSGGSNYEQYF. CDR3 sequence (DNA): TGTGCCAGCAGTGGTGGCTCAAACTACGAGCAGTACTTC.

This chain links TRBV2 with TRBJ2-1; 11 bases are a match to TRBD2. The V gene end was trimmed by 3 bases and the J gene end by 1 base; junction bases not matched to a gene: 2. The germline CDR1 and CDR2 sequences are SNHLY and FYNNEI. CDR3 size: 16 residues. The CDR3 region has the DNA TGTGCCAGCAGTGAGCCTAGCGGGAGGTCCTACAATGAGCAGTTCTTC. This sequence encodes CASSEPSGRSYNEQFF.

There are many counts of this clonotype. The rearrangement links TRBV2 to TRBJ2-5, with TRBD1 matching 8 bases. After removal of 11 bases from V and 2 bases from J, the junction contained 1 base not matched to a gene. CDR3 length equals 11 residues. Per germline, CDR1 SNHLY and CDR2 FYNNEI. The CDR3 sequence: CAQGAQETQYF. CDR3 nucleotide sequence: TGTGCCCAGGGGGCTCAAGAGACCCAGTACTTC. The whole variable domain, filled in from reference TRBV2 and TRBJ2-5, reads EPEVTQTPSHQVTQMGQEVILRCVPISNHLYFYWYRQILGQKVEFLVSFYNNEISEKSEIFDDQFSVERPDGSNFTLKIRSTKLEDSAMYFCAQGAQETQYFGPGTRLLVL.

In this sample, this clonotype turned up a few times. Written as DNA, the CDR3 is TGTGCCAGCAGTCCCCGAACGGGGTCCAATACGCAGTATTTT. Its translation: CASSPRTGSNTQYF. The gene calls are TRBV6-1 and TRBJ2-3; possible D gene TRBD2, 5 bases. V was shortened by 5 bases and J by 7 bases, with 16 bases between the two germline ends. CDR3 size: 14 residues. CDR1 and CDR2 from the germline V gene are MNHNS and SASEGT.